This TCR beta chain was recovered during a study of shared clonotypes between healthy human individuals. As to this clone: Other DNA sequences within the sample encode an identical CDR3.

Using immunoSEQ multiplex PCR, the repertoire was profiled, and TCRdb retains in-frame clones only, with some absent. The table has under 1,100,000 clones, about three quarters seen once. The V gene lost 3 bases and the J gene lost 2 bases, with 7 bases spanning the gap. CDR3 length: 14 residues. Germline-derived CDR1 and CDR2 are SGHDN and FVKESK. This chain links TRBV14 with TRBJ2-2, with D unclear. Sequencing was carried out using memory CD4+ T cells sorted from blood. Subset here: CD45RA-negative fraction. This sequence originates from a young man in good health. The CDR3 spells CASSQVENTGELFF. The CDR3 coding sequence is TGTGCCAGCAGCCAGGTGGAAAACACCGGGGAGCTGTTTTTT.